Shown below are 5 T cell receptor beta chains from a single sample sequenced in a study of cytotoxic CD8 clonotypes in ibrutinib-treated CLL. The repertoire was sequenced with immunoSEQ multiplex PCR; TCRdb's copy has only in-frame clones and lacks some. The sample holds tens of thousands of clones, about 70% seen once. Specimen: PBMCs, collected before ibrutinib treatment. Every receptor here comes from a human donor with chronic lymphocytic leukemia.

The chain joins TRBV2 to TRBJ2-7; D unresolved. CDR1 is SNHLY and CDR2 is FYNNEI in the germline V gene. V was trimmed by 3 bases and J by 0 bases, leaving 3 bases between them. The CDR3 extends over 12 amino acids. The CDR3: CASSDYSYEQYF. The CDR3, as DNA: TGTGCCAGCAGTGACTACTCCTACGAGCAGTACTTC. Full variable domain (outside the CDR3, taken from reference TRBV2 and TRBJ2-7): EPEVTQTPSHQVTQMGQEVILRCVPISNHLYFYWYRQILGQKVEFLVSFYNNEISEKSEIFDDQFSVERPDGSNFTLKIRSTKLEDSAMYFCASSDYSYEQYFGPGTRLTVT.

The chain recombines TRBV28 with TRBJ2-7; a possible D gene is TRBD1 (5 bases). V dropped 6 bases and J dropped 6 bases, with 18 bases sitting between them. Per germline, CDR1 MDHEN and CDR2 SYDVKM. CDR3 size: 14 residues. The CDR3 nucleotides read TGTGCCAGCAGGTTTCAGGGAATCACTCGCGAGCAGTACTTC. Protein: CASRFQGITREQYF.

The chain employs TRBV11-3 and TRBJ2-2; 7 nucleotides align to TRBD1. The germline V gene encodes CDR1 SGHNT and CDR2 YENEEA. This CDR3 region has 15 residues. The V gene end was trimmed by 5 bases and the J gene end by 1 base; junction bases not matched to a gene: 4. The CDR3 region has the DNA TGTGCCAGCAGCCCCGGACAGGTGAACACCGGGGAGCTGTTTTTT. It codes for CASSPGQVNTGELFF.

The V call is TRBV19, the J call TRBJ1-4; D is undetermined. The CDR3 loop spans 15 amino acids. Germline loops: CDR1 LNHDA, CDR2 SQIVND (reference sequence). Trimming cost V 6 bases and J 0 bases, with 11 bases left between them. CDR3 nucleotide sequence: TGTGCCAGTAGGCCACAAATTACAACTAATGAAAAACTGTTTTTT. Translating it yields CASRPQITTNEKLFF.

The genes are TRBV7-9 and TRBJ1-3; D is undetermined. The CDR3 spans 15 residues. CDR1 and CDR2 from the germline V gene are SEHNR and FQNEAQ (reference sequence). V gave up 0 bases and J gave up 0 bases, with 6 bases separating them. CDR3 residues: CASSLAGVSGNTIYF. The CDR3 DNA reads TGTGCCAGCAGCTTAGCAGGAGTCTCTGGAAACACCATATATTTT. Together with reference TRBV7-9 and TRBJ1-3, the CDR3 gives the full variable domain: DTGVSQNPRHKITKRGQNVTFRCDPISEHNRLYWYRQTLGQGPEFLTYFQNEAQLEKSRLLSDRFSAERPKGSFSTLEIQRTEQGDSAMYLCASSLAGVSGNTIYFGEGSWLTVV.